The next 26 T cell receptor beta chains were all read from a single sample in a study of tissue T cells after allogeneic stem cell transplantation. Some clones are missing from TCRdb's copy, which holds only in-frame ones; the method was immunoSEQ multiplex PCR. The table has roughly 8,100 clones, around 40% seen once. Indicated time point: mouse harvest day 14 after allogeneic transplant. Tail vein injection delivered 10^7 T-cell-depleted bone marrow cells and 10^6 splenic CD5+ T cells. The sequenced sample consisted of skin. The receptors originated from a female BALB/c mouse given C57BL/6 T cells with graft-versus-host disease after an allogeneic hematopoietic cell transplant.

This clone is medium-sized (0.01 to 0.1%) in the sample. Genes here carry mouse names. The observed sequence ends 1 residue before the CDR3 terminus, with the missing tail filled in from the germline J gene. The V call is TRBV14, the J call TRBJ1-1, with unresolved D. V dropped 1 base and J dropped 1 base, with 8 bases sitting between them. The V gene's germline CDR1 is SGHDT and CDR2 FRDEAV. The CDR3 consists of 14 residues. This CDR3 reads CASSFIPGNTEVFF. The sequenced part of the CDR3 DNA is TGTGCCAGCAGTTTCATTCCAGGGAACACAGAAGTCTTC.

Sample share makes this clone medium-sized. Mouse names are used for the genes. The CDR3 end lies 1 residue beyond the end of the read and is filled in from the germline J gene. The V and J genes are TRBV16 and TRBJ2-3; TRBD1 aligns across 7 bases. The CDR3 is 15 amino acids. CDR1 and CDR2 from the germline V gene are SGHSA and FRNQAP. V shed 5 bases and J 1 base; nucleotides not matched to a gene: 6. CDR3 residues: CASSGGQRGAETLYF. The sequenced part of the CDR3 DNA is TGTGCAAGCAGCGGGGGACAGCGGGGTGCAGAAACGCTGTAT.

Notes on this clone: Gene names are the mouse ones. The CDR3 end falls 1 residue outside the read, so it is completed with the germline J gene. The gene calls are TRBV26 and TRBJ2-4; 10 nucleotides match TRBD2. The CDR3 totals 16 residues. Per the germline V gene, CDR1 is KGHPV and CDR2 is FQNQEV (reference sequence). The ends lost 6 bases at V and 0 bases at J; junction bases unmatched: 6. CDR3 region: CASSRGLGLSQNTLYF. CDR3 bases read: TGTGCCAGCAGCCGGGGACTGGGGCTTAGTCAAAACACCTTGTAC.

This clone was detected a few times. Genes and germline are mouse. From the germline J gene comes the end of the CDR3, since the read stops 1 residue before it. V gene TRBV23 combines with J gene TRBJ2-2; the tabulated D call, TRBD1, remains unverified against the DNA. Germline assignment: CDR1 KGHTA and CDR2 FQNQQP. The CDR3 has 16 residues. The sequenced CDR3 bases are TGCTCCAGCAGTCAATCGAGGGGAGGCAACACCGGGCAGCTCTAC. Its protein is CSSSQSRGGNTGQLY. The full-length CDR3 reads as CSSSQSRGGNTGQLYF.

Details on this clone: Gene labels here are mouse ones. The read halts 1 residue ahead of the CDR3 end, with the missing end drawn from the germline J gene. V is TRBV12-2 and J is TRBJ2-7; no reliable D call. CDR1 and CDR2 from the germline V gene are SGHLS and HYDKME. V was clipped by 0 bases and J by 7 bases, with 9 bases between them. The CDR3 runs to 12 residues. The CDR3 DNA, read in part, is TGTGCCAGCTCTCTCCCAGGAGGGGAACAGTAC. Translating it yields CASSLPGGEQY. The CDR3 in full is CASSLPGGEQYF.

Regarding this clone: The gene symbols are mouse symbols. The CDR3 extends 1 residue past the end of the read, so its final part is completed from the germline J gene. The rearrangement uses TRBV5 and TRBJ1-3; D is unclear. This CDR3 has 15 amino acids. Between the trimmed V and J ends, which lost 0 bases and 0 bases, there was a span of 6 bases. The germline V gene encodes CDR1 LGHNA and CDR2 YNLKQL (reference sequence). CDR3 DNA, as far as it was read: TGTGCCAGCAGCCAAGAATCAGTTTCTGGAAATACGCTCTAT. This encodes CASSQESVSGNTLY. The whole CDR3 sequence reads CASSQESVSGNTLYF.

This clone was found a few times. The gene symbols are mouse symbols. The read comes to an end 1 residue before the CDR3 does, leaving the germline J gene to fill in the end. The rearrangement links TRBV1 to TRBJ2-1; no reliable D call. The CDR3 sequence is 14 residues long. CDR1 is NSQYPW, CDR2 LRSPGD, per germline (reference sequence). Trimming removed 3 bases at V and 7 bases at J, with 13 bases between. This chain's CDR3 is CTCSAREILAEQFF. The CDR3 bases that were read are TGCACCTGCAGTGCCAGAGAAATACTGGCTGAGCAGTTC.

Within the sample, this clone is medium-sized. Gene and germline names: mouse. The read ends 1 residue early relative to the CDR3; the germline J gene fills the gap. V usage is TRBV3 and J usage is TRBJ1-3; tentative D call: TRBD1 (5 bases). Germline-derived CDR1 and CDR2 are SNHLY and FYNGKV (reference sequence). V dropped 2 bases and J dropped 0 bases, with 8 bases sitting between them. The CDR3 consists of 15 residues. CDR3 bases read: TGTGCCAGCAGCTTACGGACAATTTCTGGAAATACGCTCTAT. Translating it yields CASSLRTISGNTLY. The CDR3 as a whole reads CASSLRTISGNTLYF.

A word on this clone: Gene and germline names: mouse. The read gets to within 1 residue of the CDR3 end, and the germline J gene fills in the rest. The V gene is TRBV26, the J gene TRBJ2-7; 8 bases align to TRBD1. Germline CDR1 and CDR2: KGHPV and FQNQEV (reference sequence). The CDR3 extends over 14 amino acids. Trimming cost V 3 bases and J 1 base; bases outside gene matches: 2. The CDR3 here is CASSLQGASYEQYF. The DNA read from the CDR3 is TGTGCCAGCAGTCTCCAGGGGGCGTCCTATGAACAGTAC.

This clone was counted only a few times. The gene symbols are mouse symbols. The DNA ends 1 residue before the CDR3 does, and the rest of the CDR3 is filled in from the germline J gene. The chain links TRBV17 to TRBJ1-4; possible D gene TRBD1, 5 bases. This CDR3 spans 14 amino acids. The ends were cut back, 0 bases at V and 6 bases at J, with 8 bases in the middle. Germline values: CDR1 MNHDT, CDR2 YYDKIL. The covered CDR3 bases are TGTGCTAGCAGTAGAGACAGGGTCCACGAAAGATTATTT. Translated: CASSRDRVHERLF. The entire CDR3 protein is CASSRDRVHERLFF.

By share of the sample, this clone is medium-sized. Genes here carry mouse names. Read coverage stops 1 residue before the CDR3 terminus; the germline J gene supplies the remainder. The rearrangement joins TRBV13-3 to TRBJ1-3; 7 bases fit TRBD1. The CDR3 runs 15 residues. J was trimmed by 0 bases and V by 1 base; bases with no gene match: 1. Per the germline V gene, CDR1 is NNHDY and CDR2 is SYVADS. CDR3 amino acids: CASSDQGDSGNTLYF. CDR3 DNA (partial): TGTGCCAGCAGTGATCAGGGGGATTCTGGAAATACGCTCTAT. Supplemented by reference TRBV13-3 and TRBJ1-3, the full variable domain reads EAAVTQSPRSKVAVTGGKVTLSCHQTNNHDYMYWYRQDTGHGLRLIHYSYVADSTEKGDIPDGYKASRPSQENFSLILELASLSQTAVYFCASSDQGDSGNTLYFGEGSRLIVV.

On this clone itself: Any gene name here is a mouse gene name. The read finishes 1 residue shy of the CDR3 end, and the germline J gene is used to complete it. The chain combines TRBV13-2 with TRBJ2-4; possibly TRBD1 for D (5 bases). The CDR3 has 13 residues. V lost 3 bases, J lost 0 bases, and 5 bases lay in between. CDR1 and CDR2 from the germline V gene are NNHNN and SYGAGS (reference sequence). CDR3 bases read: TGTGCCAGCGGTGGGACAAGTCAAAACACCTTGTAC. Protein sequence: CASGGTSQNTLY. In full, the CDR3 is CASGGTSQNTLYF.

Sample share makes this clone medium-sized (0.01 to 0.1%). Here the gene names and germline are mouse. The CDR3 end falls 1 residue outside the read, so it is completed with the germline J gene. This rearrangement joins TRBV26 to TRBJ2-2; D remains unclear. The CDR3 has 14 amino acids. Per the germline V gene, CDR1 is KGHPV and CDR2 is FQNQEV (reference sequence). V was pared by 2 bases and J by 0 bases, with 4 bases between. The CDR3 bases that were read are TGTGCCAGCAGTCTGACAGCAAACACCGGGCAGCTCTAC. Translating it yields CASSLTANTGQLY. The entire CDR3 reads CASSLTANTGQLYF.

As for this clone: Genes and germline are mouse. The read comes to an end 1 residue before the CDR3 does, leaving the germline J gene to fill in the end. This chain joins TRBV19 and TRBJ2-1; 10 positions agree with TRBD1. Germline V lookup: CDR1 FNHDT, CDR2 SITEND (reference sequence). Trimming at V came to 4 bases and at J to 3 bases, leaving 1 base not matched to a gene. The CDR3 totals 14 residues. CDR3 region: CASSRTGGYAEQFF. The covered CDR3 bases are TGTGCCAGCAGTCGGACAGGGGGCTATGCTGAGCAGTTC.

A word on this clone: Genes and germline come from the mouse. The observed sequence ends 1 residue before the CDR3 terminus, with the missing tail filled in from the germline J gene. The chain joins TRBV3 to TRBJ1-3; 7 bases agree with TRBD1. After removal of 5 bases from V and 2 bases from J, the junction contained 3 bases not matched to a gene. The CDR3 extends over 14 amino acids. Germline CDR1 is SNHLY and CDR2 is FYNGKV (reference sequence). The CDR3 is CASSPTGTGNTLYF. Incomplete CDR3 DNA: TGTGCCAGCAGCCCGACAGGGACTGGAAATACGCTCTAT. The full variable domain, with the rest looked up from reference TRBV3 and TRBJ1-3, is GPKVLQIPSHQIIDMGQMVTLNCDPVSNHLYFYWYKQILGQQMEFLVNFYNGKVMEKSKLFKDQFSVERPDGSYFTLKIQPTALEDSAVYFCASSPTGTGNTLYFGEGSRLIVV.

A remark on this clone: Gene names and germline match the mouse. The read gets to within 1 residue of the CDR3 end, and the germline J gene fills in the rest. The chain uses TRBV26 and TRBJ2-7, with TRBD1 matching over 9 bases. The trim removed 2 bases at V and 2 bases at J, leaving 4 bases unmatched. Germline assignment: CDR1 KGHPV and CDR2 FQNQEV (reference sequence). This CDR3 is 15 amino acids long. CDR3 DNA, as far as it was read: TGTGCCAGCAGTCTGGGTGGGACAGGGCCCTATGAACAGTAC. As protein: CASSLGGTGPYEQY. From start to end, the CDR3 is CASSLGGTGPYEQYF. Full variable domain (outside the CDR3, taken from reference TRBV26 and TRBJ2-7): NSKVIQTPRYLVKGQGQKAKMRCIPEKGHPVVFWYQQNKNNEFKFLINFQNQEVLQQIDMTEKRFSAECPSNSPCSLEIQSSEAGDSALYLCASSLGGTGPYEQYFGPGTRLTVL.

Of note for this clone: Germline and genes here are mouse. The CDR3 end is not reached by the read, which stops 1 residue before it; the germline J gene fills it in. This chain connects TRBV16 to TRBJ2-2; possibly TRBD1 for D (5 bases). V lost 5 bases to trimming and J lost 1 base, with 8 bases between them. CDR3 size: 14 residues. Per germline, CDR1 SGHSA and CDR2 FRNQAP. The part of the CDR3 DNA that was read is TGTGCAAGCAGCCCCAGGGAAAACACCGGGCAGCTCTAC. Protein: CASSPRENTGQLY. The entire CDR3 is CASSPRENTGQLYF.

Concerning this clone itself: The gene names given are mouse names. The sequence runs out 1 residue before the end of the CDR3; the remainder is reconstructed from the germline J gene. The identical CDR3 is also encoded by other nucleotide sequences in the sample. The chain carries TRBV26 and TRBJ1-3, with D unresolved. V was cut by 2 bases and J by 0 bases, with 5 bases left in between. CDR1 and CDR2 (germline): KGHPV, FQNQEV (reference sequence). CDR3 length equals 14 residues. CDR3 sequence: CASSLGYSGNTLYF. The CDR3 bases that were read are TGTGCCAGCAGTCTGGGGTATTCTGGAAATACGCTCTAT.

A word on this clone: Gene names are the mouse ones. Read sequence stops 1 residue before the CDR3 end, and the germline J gene provides the missing end. The genes are TRBV19 and TRBJ2-3; the D gene could be TRBD1 or TRBD2 (6 bases each). This CDR3 contains 15 residues. Germline V gene data show CDR1 as FNHDT and CDR2 as SITEND (reference sequence). The V gene lost 2 bases and the J gene lost 1 base, with 11 bases spanning the gap. Partial CDR3 DNA: TGTGCCAGCAGTATTGGGCGGGGGCGTGCAGAAACGCTGTAT. It is translated as CASSIGRGRAETLY. The CDR3 in its entirety is CASSIGRGRAETLYF.

This clone has only a few counts. The gene names here belong to mouse. The read gets to within 1 residue of the CDR3 end, and the germline J gene fills in the rest. Within the sample, other DNA sequences also encode this same CDR3. The rearrangement joins TRBV26 to TRBJ1-4, with D unclear. CDR1 is KGHPV and CDR2 is FQNQEV in the germline V gene (reference sequence). The CDR3 has 14 amino acids. V was pared by 0 bases and J by 0 bases, with 2 bases between. The CDR3: CASSLSISNERLFF. The part of the CDR3 DNA that was read is TGTGCCAGCAGTCTGTCAATTTCCAACGAAAGATTATTT.

Note on this clone: Genes and germline come from the mouse. Sequencing ends 1 residue short of the CDR3 end; the germline J gene provides the rest. The chain links TRBV26 to TRBJ2-4; D is uncertain. Germline CDR1 reads KGHPV; CDR2 reads FQNQEV (reference sequence). This CDR3 is 12 amino acids long. With 4 bases removed from V and 0 bases from J, the gap between germline ends came to 2 bases. This CDR3 is CASSRSQNTLYF. The covered CDR3 bases are TGTGCCAGCAGTCGGAGTCAAAACACCTTGTAC. Complete variable domain (other parts from reference TRBV26 and TRBJ2-4): NSKVIQTPRYLVKGQGQKAKMRCIPEKGHPVVFWYQQNKNNEFKFLINFQNQEVLQQIDMTEKRFSAECPSNSPCSLEIQSSEAGDSALYLCASSRSQNTLYFGAGTRLSVL.

There are a few counts of this clone. Gene and germline names: mouse. The CDR3 end is not reached by the read, which stops 1 residue before it; the germline J gene fills it in. The chain has TRBV5 and TRBJ1-5; no definite D call. The CDR3 length is 14 residues. The V gene's germline CDR1 is LGHNA and CDR2 YNLKQL (reference sequence). V was trimmed by 4 bases and J by 1 base, leaving 8 bases between them. The CDR3 bases that were read are TGTGCCAGCAGCCCGACATCCAACAACCAGGCTCCGCTT. This gives the protein CASSPTSNNQAPL. The whole CDR3 protein is CASSPTSNNQAPLF.

This clone was observed a few times. Gene names follow the mouse nomenclature. With the read ending 1 residue before the CDR3 end, the germline J gene is used to fill in that end. The chain links TRBV26 to TRBJ2-3, with TRBD2 identical over 8 bases. CDR1 and CDR2 from the germline V gene are KGHPV and FQNQEV (reference sequence). The CDR3 loop spans 16 amino acids. V lost 4 bases to trimming and J lost 0 bases; unmatched junction nucleotides: 6. The CDR3 region is CASSQGLGGSAETLYF. The DNA read from the CDR3 is TGTGCCAGCAGTCAGGGCCTGGGGGGTAGTGCAGAAACGCTGTAT.

This clone is judged medium-sized (0.01 to 0.1%). The gene symbols are mouse symbols. The CDR3 end lies 1 residue beyond the end of the read and is filled in from the germline J gene. The rearrangement joins TRBV19 to TRBJ1-2; a possible D gene is TRBD1 (5 bases). Germline assignment: CDR1 FNHDT and CDR2 SITEND (reference sequence). Trimming took 8 bases from V and 1 from J, leaving 9 bases between them. The CDR3 is made up of 12 amino acids. Partial CDR3 DNA: TGTGCCAGAGGCGGGGGAAACTCCGACTACACC. Translated, it gives CARGGGNSDYT. The whole CDR3 sequence reads CARGGGNSDYTF.

Details on this clone: Gene names and germline match the mouse. The read gets to within 1 residue of the CDR3 end, and the germline J gene fills in the rest. This sequence joins TRBV19 and TRBJ2-7; D is undetermined. The CDR3 has 12 amino acids. The V gene lost 0 bases and the J gene lost 4 bases, with 5 bases spanning the gap. The germline CDR1 and CDR2 sequences are FNHDT and SITEND (reference sequence). CDR3 region: CASSIGTYEQYF. The CDR3 DNA, read in part, is TGTGCCAGCAGTATAGGCACATATGAACAGTAC.

To note about this clone: The germline and genes are mouse ones. Sequencing ends 1 residue short of the CDR3 end; the germline J gene provides the rest. V is TRBV26 and J is TRBJ2-1; D is ambiguous. V lost 6 bases and J 5 bases, leaving 5 bases between the germline ends. Germline values: CDR1 KGHPV, CDR2 FQNQEV (reference sequence). The CDR3 covers 11 residues. The CDR3 bases that were read are TGTGCCAGCAGCCTAAATGCTGAGCAGTTC. Its translation: CASSLNAEQF. The whole CDR3 protein reads CASSLNAEQFF.